This TCR beta chain comes out of a study of T cells in tuberculosis (dated by TCRdb to the late 2010s). With regard to the full study: The study combined CD1B tetramers and high-throughput TCR immunosequencing to characterize T cells specific for the mycobacterial lipid antigen glucose monomycolate (GMM). IGRA-negative adolescents, IGRA-positive adolescents with latent tuberculosis and adults with active tuberculosis, approximately 11 per group, were compared in a South African clinical cohort. Overall study results and their limits: Smaller NN-distances were partly driven by shorter CDR3-alpha lengths in active tuberculosis patients, and statistical significance was not reached for the TCR-beta difference. With the diverse GMM-specific repertoire as input, a classifier achieved roughly 89% accuracy (AUROC 0.90), whereas GEM motif frequencies as input gave 70% accuracy. Which clinical samples got chosen depended on the availability of cryopreserved specimens, and the active tuberculosis cases were adults, whereas the controls were adolescents. Compared with IGRA-negative controls, TCR-alpha repertoires from active tuberculosis had smaller mean NN-distances to GMM-specific TCRs, which suggests that these TCRs underwent clonal expansion.

At study entry, adolescents were screened for latent tuberculosis infection using a tuberculin skin test and the QuantiFERON-TB GOLD In-Tube IGRA. Immunosequencing was performed on unsorted cryopreserved PBMC, with 110,000 or so T cells per clinical donor covered on average. Eleven high schools in the Worcester region of the Western Cape, South Africa, served as enrollment sites for adolescents aged 12 to 18 years. Around 10 adolescents infected with M. tuberculosis and ten uninfected adolescents were chosen and matched for age and sex. For the adolescents, PBMC were isolated by density centrifugation from freshly drawn heparinized blood and then cryopreserved. TCR libraries were generated with the immunoSEQ multiplex PCR assay, using TCR-beta and/or TCR-alpha/delta assays for each sample. The amplified TCR libraries were sequenced on the Illumina high-throughput platform. In the paper's pipeline: Clustering and dimensionality reduction relied on pairwise TCRdist distances among GMM-specific receptors from T cells that were either sorted ex vivo or expanded in vitro. Each clinical repertoire was assigned a mean NN-distance score, defined as the average TCRdist to the nearest 10% of tetramer-positive reference sequences. To compute GEM TCR motif frequency, the fraction of unique TCRs matching known GEM sequences by V/J usage and CDR3 length was calculated. Linear discriminant analysis with leave-one-out cross-validation, implemented in scikit-learn, was used to classify active tuberculosis. What TCRdb holds here is the immuneACCESS table cut down to in-frame rearrangements. Part of the clones is not present; checked against another copy, under half of the missing clones reflect an unresolved V gene, and the others are unexplained. The V and J calls and clone size are taken from that table; D and trimming were inferred from the DNA. This sample gives 45,000 or so clones in total; approximately 95% of them show up just once. The ten largest clones capture about 3.8% of the sample.

In regard to this clone: There is no known antigen for this receptor. Base qualities were left out, and no much larger clone turns up one base away.

V was cut back by 5 bases and J by 7 bases, leaving a gap of 17 bases between them. The cysteine opens and the phenylalanine closes a CDR3 of 14 amino acids. Solely the CDR3 DNA is kept, with 42 bases framed from the first base. CDR1 and CDR2 were assigned from the germline V gene as SGHVS and FQNEAQ. Source material: PBMCs. This TCR derives from a donor between 10 and 35 years old with latent tuberculosis or without tuberculosis infection. The rearrangement joined TRBV7-8 to TRBJ1-1; TRBD1 is a weak D gene call, 6 bases matching. The nucleotide sequence reads TGTGCCAGCAGCCGTAGGGCAGGGGCTAATGAAGCTTTCTTT. Protein translation: CASSRRAGANEAFF.